This record concerns one TCR beta chain sequence. Its target is unknown. The data are from a study of graft-versus-host responses after intestinal transplantation. This CDR3 is 15 amino acids long. The germline gives CDR1 MNHNS, CDR2 SASEGT. The V end was cut by 5 bases, the J end by 7 bases, with 20 bases between. Sequencing used immunoSEQ multiplex PCR; TCRdb keeps in-frame clones, though not all of them. The repertoire holds more than 100,000 clones, with 80% to 95% as singletons. This sample comprised unstimulated CD8+ T cells sorted from spleen or lymph node cells, obtained before intestinal transplant. The rearrangement links TRBV6-1 to TRBJ1-2, with D perhaps matching TRBD1 (6 bases). The clonotype comes from a human donor who received an intestinal transplant. Here the CDR3 reads CASSSQGLGGPGYTF. In nucleotides, the CDR3 is TGTGCCAGCAGTTCCCAGGGTCTCGGGGGGCCTGGCTACACCTTC.